The 9 T cell receptor beta chains presented below share a single source sample, sequenced in a study of OX40 agonist ivuxolimab in advanced cancers. Libraries were prepared by immunoSEQ multiplex PCR; TCRdb keeps only in-frame clonotypes and omits some of them. The top ten hold 0.83% of the sample, which has roughly 71,000 clones, about 85% seen once. The sequenced sample was CD4+ or CD8+ T cells sorted from blood, obtained in a trial of the OX40 agonist ivuxolimab. The receptors here all came from an adult with an advanced solid tumor such as melanoma, head and neck, liver or kidney cancer.

This chain joins TRBV18 and TRBJ2-1; D not certain. In germline, CDR1 is KGHSH, CDR2 LQKENI. This CDR3 is built from 14 residues. Trimming stripped 2 bases from V and 5 bases from J, with 10 bases between. The CDR3 sequence: CASSPRFEDNEQFF. The CDR3 DNA reads as TGTGCCAGCTCACCAAGGTTTGAGGACAATGAGCAGTTCTTC.

This clone was recorded a few times. The chain uses TRBV20-1 and TRBJ2-4; D is ambiguous. V was trimmed by 5 bases and J by 4 bases, leaving 6 bases between them. In germline, CDR1 is DFQATT, CDR2 SNEGSKA (reference sequence). CDR3 length: 11 amino acids. For the CDR3, the DNA is TGCAGTGCTCCGTTTAAAAACATTCAGTACTTC. Translating it yields CSAPFKNIQYF.

The chain uses TRBV6-1 and TRBJ2-5; weak D call: TRBD1 (5 bases). Trimming left V 4 bases short and J 2 bases short, with 20 bases between. Germline CDR1 MNHNS, CDR2 SASEGT. The CDR3 spans 17 residues. The CDR3 reads CASSVPTWTTSQETQYF. In nucleotides, the CDR3 is TGTGCCAGCAGTGTACCGACCTGGACAACTTCTCAAGAGACCCAGTACTTC.

This clone was picked up one time. The rearrangement uses TRBV19 and TRBJ1-1; D remains unclear. The CDR3 spans 15 residues. V was trimmed by 0 bases and J by 3 bases, leaving 11 bases between them. The germline gives CDR1 LNHDA, CDR2 SQIVND (reference sequence). The CDR3 DNA follows: TGTGCCAGTAGTATAGAGGGCAGCCATTACACTGAAGCTTTCTTT. As protein: CASSIEGSHYTEAFF. Supplemented by reference TRBV19 and TRBJ1-1, the full variable domain reads DGGITQSPKYLFRKEGQNVTLSCEQNLNHDAMYWYRQDPGQGLRLIYYSQIVNDFQKGDIAEGYSVSREKKESFPLTVTSAQKNPTAFYLCASSIEGSHYTEAFFGQGTRLTVV.

This clone has only one observation. The chain combines TRBV5-4 with TRBJ2-5; TRBD1 might be the D (5 bases). CDR1 is SGHNT, CDR2 YYREEE, per germline (reference sequence). The CDR3 consists of 14 residues. V was cut by 4 bases and J by 1 base, with 11 bases left in between. The CDR3 region is CASSPQGPQETQYF. For the CDR3, the DNA is TGTGCCAGCAGCCCGCAGGGCCCCCAAGAGACCCAGTACTTC. Based on the CDR3 plus reference TRBV5-4 and TRBJ2-5, the full variable domain is ETGVTQSPTHLIKTRGQQVTLRCSSQSGHNTVSWYQQALGQGPQFIFQYYREEENGRGNFPPRFSGLQFPNYSSELNVNALELDDSALYLCASSPQGPQETQYFGPGTRLLVL.

The gene calls are TRBV28 and TRBJ2-1, with D hard to call. CDR1 is MDHEN, CDR2 SYDVKM, per germline. The CDR3 has 14 residues. The ends were cut back, 7 bases at V and 8 bases at J, with 18 bases in the middle. CDR3 coding DNA: TGTGCCAGCACGACCTCCACTTTTCGGCATGAGCAGTTCTTC. Protein: CASTTSTFRHEQFF.

This chain links TRBV7-6 with TRBJ1-6; a weak D match, TRBD1 (5 bases). The CDR3 has 15 residues. CDR1 and CDR2 (germline): SGHVS, FNYEAQ. Trimming pared 5 bases from V and 8 bases from J, leaving 16 bases between. CDR3 in DNA: TGTGCCAGCAGCCGCCGTAGGGGATGGGATTCACCCCTCCACTTT. Translation gives CASSRRRGWDSPLHF.

This clone showed up just once. The CDR3 DNA reads as TGTGCCAGCATAGGGCTGGGAGGGGGCATTCAGTACTTC. Amino acid sequence: CASIGLGGGIQYF. This chain uses TRBV27 with TRBJ2-4; possible D gene TRBD2, 7 bases. The CDR3 covers 13 residues. Deletions cut 7 bases from V and 9 bases from J, with 16 bases between. CDR1 MNHEY and CDR2 SMNVEV come from the germline V gene (reference sequence).

This clone was recorded a few times. The chain uses TRBV4-2 and TRBJ2-7, with 8 bases matching TRBD1. This CDR3 comprises 15 residues. The germline V gene encodes CDR1 LGHNA and CDR2 YNFKEQ. V trimming: 1 base; J trimming: 3 bases; junction bases outside the gene matches: 5. CDR3 sequence (DNA): TGTGCCAGCAGCCAAGCGGGACAGGCTAGCTACGAGCAGTACTTC. It is translated as CASSQAGQASYEQYF.